One and the same sample provided the 21 T cell receptor beta chains below, sequenced in a study of early T cells in non-severe SARS-CoV-2 infection. TCRdb reanalysed the 5' RACE reads using MiXCR and keeps one entry per CDR3 protein. The sample records 55,000 to 70,000 distinct CDR3 sequences, 12% being singletons. The source was whole blood, collected at baseline. Receptors were obtained from an adult who was a healthcare worker with PCR-confirmed SARS-CoV-2 infection or an uninfected control (not recorded which). The donor label of this sample is uncertain.

The chain joins TRBV11-2 to TRBJ2-1; TRBD2 matches 11 bases. The CDR3 is made up of 17 amino acids. Trimming at V came to 5 bases and at J to 0 bases, leaving 6 bases not matched to a gene. From germline, CDR1 is SGHAT and CDR2 FQNNGV. The DNA for the CDR3 is TGTGCCAGCAGCCCCTTAGCGGGGGGGAGCTCCTACAATGAGCAGTTCTTC. It yields the protein CASSPLAGGSSYNEQFF.

V is TRBV2 and J is TRBJ2-7; 8 bases agree with TRBD1. Germline V gene data show CDR1 as SNHLY and CDR2 as FYNNEI. The V and J ends lost 6 bases and 4 bases, in that order; junction bases with no gene match: 8. This CDR3 is 14 amino acids long. CDR3 DNA sequence: TGTGCCAGCAGGGCGGGACAGGCACGATACGAGCAGTACGTC. Translating gives CASRAGQARYEQYV.

CDR3 loop: CASSPDGGLSEAFF. The CDR3 nucleotides read TGTGCCAGCAGCCCTGACGGGGGGCTATCTGAAGCTTTCTTT. The rearrangement links TRBV9 to TRBJ1-1; D possibly corresponds to TRBD1 (6 bases). The germline V and J ends were trimmed by 4 bases and 6 bases, with 16 bases remaining between them. CDR1 and CDR2 (germline): SGDLS, YYNGEE. CDR3 length: 14 amino acids.

In its sample, this clonotype was seen many times. The genes are TRBV2 and TRBJ1-2; D remains ambiguous. Germline V gives CDR1 SNHLY, CDR2 FYNNEI. The CDR3 spans 12 residues. Trimming removed 10 bases from V and 3 bases from J, with 12 bases in between. CDR3 residues: CAKKQLHYGYTF. The CDR3 DNA follows: TGTGCCAAGAAACAGCTTCACTATGGCTACACCTTC. The whole variable domain, filled in from reference TRBV2 and TRBJ1-2, reads EPEVTQTPSHQVTQMGQEVILRCVPISNHLYFYWYRQILGQKVEFLVSFYNNEISEKSEIFDDQFSVERPDGSNFTLKIRSTKLEDSAMYFCAKKQLHYGYTFGSGTRLTVV.

This clonotype was recorded a few times. V and J are TRBV12-3 or TRBV12-4 and TRBJ2-1; 9 bases agree with TRBD2. Trimming removed 3 bases from V and 1 base from J; junction bases left unmatched: 1. This CDR3 has 15 amino acids. The CDR3 region has the DNA TGTGCCAGCAGTTTTCTAGCGGGGTCCTACAATGAGCAGTTCTTC. Protein: CASSFLAGSYNEQFF.

This clonotype has ten or more counts. The rearrangement joins TRBV2 to TRBJ2-1, with 11 bases matching TRBD2. The trim removed 7 bases at V and 2 bases at J, leaving 10 bases unmatched. Germline assignment: CDR1 SNHLY and CDR2 FYNNEI. This CDR3 is built from 17 residues. This CDR3 reads CASNPPSGGSTYNEQFF. The CDR3 DNA reads TGTGCCAGCAACCCCCCTAGCGGGGGGTCAACCTACAATGAGCAGTTCTTC.

The V and J genes are TRBV5-1 and TRBJ2-7; 8 nucleotides align to TRBD1. J was trimmed by 4 bases and V by 4 bases; bases with no gene match: 7. This CDR3 contains 14 residues. Germline assignment: CDR1 SGHRS and CDR2 YFSETQ. The CDR3 loop is CASSEGTGQYEQYV. Here the CDR3 DNA reads TGCGCCAGCAGCGAAGGGACAGGACAATACGAGCAGTACGTC.

This clonotype was detected a few times. J is TRBJ1-2 and V is TRBV12-3 or TRBV12-4; D is unclear. V dropped 8 bases and J dropped 5 bases, with 15 bases sitting between them. The CDR3 totals 13 residues. The CDR3 nucleotides read TGTGCCAGCCGGCCTTCCGATAGGTATGGCTACACCTTC. This sequence encodes CASRPSDRYGYTF.

The chain is built from TRBV15 and TRBJ2-7; possibly TRBD1 for D (5 bases). Between the trimmed V and J ends, which lost 5 bases and 0 bases, there was a span of 11 bases. The germline CDR1 and CDR2 sequences are LNHNV and YYDKDF (reference sequence). The CDR3 length is 14 residues. The CDR3 sequence is CATSLGDSSYEQYV. The CDR3 DNA reads as TGTGCCACCAGCTTAGGAGACAGCTCCTACGAGCAGTACGTC.

This chain links TRBV6-5 with TRBJ2-6; D is unclear. This CDR3 region has 15 residues. The V gene's germline CDR1 is MNHEY and CDR2 SVGAGI. With 1 base removed from V and 2 bases from J, the gap between germline ends came to 6 bases. As DNA, the CDR3 is TGTGCCAGCAGTTACTGGAAAGCTGGGGCCAACGTCCTGACTTTC. It is translated as CASSYWKAGANVLTF.

The V call is TRBV4-1, the J call TRBJ2-1; no clear D gene. From germline, CDR1 is MGHRA and CDR2 YSYEKL. Trimming took off 0 bases at V and 3 bases at J, with 3 bases between the two ends. CDR3 length: 13 amino acids. The CDR3 loop reads CASSQDIYNEQFF. CDR3 nucleotides: TGCGCCAGCAGCCAAGACATCTACAATGAGCAGTTCTTC.

The chain has TRBV6-6 and TRBJ1-2; D remains ambiguous. Trimming pared 0 bases from V and 7 bases from J, leaving 3 bases between. From germline, CDR1 is MNHNY and CDR2 SVGAGI (reference sequence). This CDR3 comprises 11 residues. In nucleotides, the CDR3 is TGTGCCAGCAGTTACTCGACTGGCTACACCTTC. This gives the protein CASSYSTGYTF.

This clonotype was seen at least ten times. The chain uses TRBV7-3 and TRBJ1-1; D is unresolved. CDR1 is SGHTA and CDR2 is FQGTGA in the germline V gene. The CDR3 is made up of 14 amino acids. Trimming cost V 3 bases and J 0 bases, with 8 bases left between them. CDR3 DNA: TGTGCCAGCAGCTTGGACGGCATGAACACTGAAGCTTTCTTT. This gives the protein CASSLDGMNTEAFF.

This chain links TRBV2 with TRBJ2-7; 7 bases fit TRBD1. The CDR3 sequence is 16 residues long. CDR1 is SNHLY and CDR2 is FYNNEI in the germline V gene. Trimming removed 4 bases from V and 1 base from J; junction bases left unmatched: 10. CDR3 DNA sequence: TGTGCCAGCAGTGCTACCTCGGGACAGCTATCCTACGAGCAGTACGTC. The encoded protein is CASSATSGQLSYEQYV.

The chain combines TRBV29-1 with TRBJ1-5; tentatively, D is TRBD1 (6 bases). This CDR3 has 13 amino acids. The germline V and J ends were trimmed by 6 bases and 5 bases, with 14 bases remaining between them. Germline loops: CDR1 SQVTM, CDR2 ANQGSEA. CDR3 amino acids: CSVRQGPYQPQHF. The CDR3 DNA is TGCAGCGTACGTCAGGGGCCGTATCAGCCCCAGCATTTT.

The genes are TRBV10-3 and TRBJ2-7; D is undetermined. This CDR3 has 14 amino acids. The V end lost 8 bases, the J end lost 2 bases, and 16 bases lay between the germline ends. In germline, CDR1 is ENHRY, CDR2 SYGVKD. The CDR3 here is CAILTGRPPYEQYV. The CDR3 region has the DNA TGTGCCATCCTAACCGGACGGCCACCCTACGAGCAGTACGTC.

The chain has TRBV18 and TRBJ2-6; D gene uncertain. The ends were cut back, 0 bases at V and 0 bases at J, with 9 bases in the middle. This CDR3 comprises 17 residues. The germline V gene encodes CDR1 KGHSH and CDR2 LQKENI. This CDR3 is CASSPPNLRSGANVLTF. The CDR3 DNA is TGTGCCAGCTCACCACCAAACCTTCGCTCTGGGGCCAACGTCCTGACTTTC.

V gene TRBV2 combines with J gene TRBJ2-2, with D perhaps matching TRBD2 (7 bases). V shed 8 bases and J shed 2 bases, with 18 bases lying between them. The germline CDR1 and CDR2 sequences are SNHLY and FYNNEI. The CDR3 spans 16 residues. This CDR3 reads CASQKAGASNTGELFF. The CDR3, as DNA: TGTGCCAGCCAGAAGGCGGGGGCCTCAAACACCGGGGAGCTGTTTTTT.

This clonotype was observed many times. This rearrangement joins TRBV27 to TRBJ2-3; unclear D gene. Looked up from germline, CDR1 is MNHEY and CDR2 is SMNVEV (reference sequence). The CDR3 loop spans 16 amino acids. V was trimmed by 6 bases and J by 2 bases, leaving 18 bases between them. The CDR3 DNA follows: TGTGCCAGCAGCCCGACTGACACTTATTACACAGATACGCAGTATTTT. Its translation is CASSPTDTYYTDTQYF.

This chain joins TRBV5-5 and TRBJ1-4, with D unresolved. Germline values: CDR1 SGHKS, CDR2 YYEKEE (reference sequence). V was pared by 5 bases and J by 5 bases, with 22 bases between. The CDR3 extends over 17 amino acids. CDR3 nucleotide sequence: TGTGCCAGCAGTTCCTACTTTCAAGGAGGTCTGAATGAAAAACTGTTTTTT. Translation: CASSSYFQGGLNEKLFF.

Only a few counts were recorded for this clonotype. The chain uses TRBV10-1 and TRBJ2-5, with D perhaps TRBD1 or TRBD2 (5 bases each). The germline V gene has CDR1 WNHNN and CDR2 SYGVQD (reference sequence). The CDR3 is 15 amino acids. Trimming took 4 bases from V and 1 from J, leaving 13 bases between them. CDR3 nucleotides: TGCGCCAGCAGTGCCCCGGGGCAAGCCCAAGAGACCCAGTACTTC. This sequence encodes CASSAPGQAQETQYF.